Listed here is a single T cell receptor beta chain. This sample was included in a study of shared clonotypes between healthy human individuals. The germline V gene encodes CDR1 SGHDT and CDR2 YYEEEE. The CDR3 loop spans 14 amino acids. V was cut by 6 bases and J by 0 bases, with 10 bases left in between. Profiling relied on immunoSEQ multiplex PCR, and the TCRdb table lists in-frame clones only, not all of them. The data contain about 820,000 clones, 92% of them singletons. Cells designated naive CD8 were CD45RO-negative and were positively selected for CCR7, with terminally differentiated effector memory CD45RA+ cells excluded.

The V gene is TRBV5-6, the J gene TRBJ1-5; weak D call: TRBD1 (6 bases). Sequenced material: naive CD8+ T cells sorted from blood. The source is a man aged 30 to 39 in good health. Here the CDR3 DNA reads TGTGCCAGCACCACAGGGTTTAGCAATCAGCCCCAGCATTTT. Translated, it gives CASTTGFSNQPQHF. The full variable domain, completed using reference TRBV5-6 and TRBJ1-5, is DAGVTQSPTHLIKTRGQQVTLRCSPKSGHDTVSWYQQALGQGPQFIFQYYEEEERQRGNFPDRFSGHQFPNYSSELNVNALLLGDSALYLCASTTGFSNQPQHFGDGTRLSIL.